This TCR beta chain was obtained from a study of blood T cell repertoires in COVID-19. Overall study: Samples taken during acute and convalescent COVID-19 were collected in the United States, Italy and Spain. Nucleic acid was either cDNA or gDNA, and it came from T cells, B-cell-depleted T cells, or PBMCs.

Remarks on this clone: The sample has other DNA sequences that encode this CDR3 too.

Germline CDR1 reads SGHRS; CDR2 reads YFSETQ. There are 15 residues in the CDR3. V lost 0 bases and J lost 4; bases outside the gene matches: 4. In the study's own analysis: Amplification with reference gene primers provided the estimates of nucleated cell counts. Clones were sequenced by immunoSEQ multiplex PCR, and TCRdb holds only the in-frame ones, with some missing. D and trimming come from the DNA, and the V and J calls and clone size come from that table. Of some 530,000 clones in the sample, roughly 88% are singletons; the top ten hold roughly 3.2%. This sequence was found in a human donor in a cohort sampled during active COVID-19. Sequenced sample: peripheral blood. The chain carries TRBV5-1 and TRBJ2-5, with TRBD2 identical over 9 bases. CDR3 amino acids: CASSLAAGGGETQYF. DNA of the CDR3: TGCGCCAGCAGCTTGGCGGCGGGAGGGGGAGAGACCCAGTACTTC.